This TCR beta chain was identified during a study of T cell responses to AZD1222 COVID-19 vaccine. V lost 1 base and J 5 bases, leaving 12 bases between the germline ends. The germline V gene has CDR1 KGHSH and CDR2 LQKENI. The CDR3 covers 14 residues. Only in-frame clones appear in the TCRdb table, and some are missing; sequencing was by immunoSEQ multiplex PCR. The repertoire holds 100,000 to 150,000 clones, with around 80% as singletons. The receptor was derived from an adult who received the AZD1222 COVID-19 vaccine. The chain carries TRBV18 and TRBJ2-7, with D perhaps TRBD2 (6 bases). This specimen was peripheral blood, taken 28 days after the second AZD1222 dose. CDR3 residues: CASSPQGGDDEQYF. The CDR3 nucleotides read TGTGCCAGCTCACCACAGGGAGGAGACGACGAGCAGTACTTC.